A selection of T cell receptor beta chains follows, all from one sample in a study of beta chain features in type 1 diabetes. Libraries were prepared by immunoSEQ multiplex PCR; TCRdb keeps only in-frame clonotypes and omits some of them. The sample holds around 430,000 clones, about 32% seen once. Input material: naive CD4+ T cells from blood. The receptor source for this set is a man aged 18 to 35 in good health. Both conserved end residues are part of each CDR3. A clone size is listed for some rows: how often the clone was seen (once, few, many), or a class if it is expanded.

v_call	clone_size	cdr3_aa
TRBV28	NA	CASRSLTGASYNEQFF
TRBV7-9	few	CASSPRPSADTQYF
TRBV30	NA	CARRQAGGPETYNEQFF
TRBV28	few	CASGRGTPTEAFF
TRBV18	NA	CASSPVGGPSYNEQFF
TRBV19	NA	CASSLGAQETQYF
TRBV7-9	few	CATVQGMSQPQHF
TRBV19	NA	CASSIAGGNQPQHF
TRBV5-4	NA	CASSPGRLVLGNIQYF
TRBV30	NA	CAWSIRVTGELFF
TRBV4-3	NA	CASSQDGAEAFF
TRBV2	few	CASSERSGTQYF
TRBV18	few	CASSRNTGGLYEQYF
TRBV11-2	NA	CASSLALFYGYTF
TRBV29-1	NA	CSSPGLAGPLSSYNEQFF
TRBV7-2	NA	CASSLRGSPQPQHF
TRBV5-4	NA	CASSPAGPDTQYF
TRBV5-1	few	CASSPSGLAHNEQFF
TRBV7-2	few	CASRSDRVGEQYF
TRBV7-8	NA	CASSATTRLASTGELFF
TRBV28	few	CASSTGQGQFGEKLFF
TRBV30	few	CAWRLAGYNEQFF
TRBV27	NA	CASSLGSYNEQFF
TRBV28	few	CASRPARTAYNEQFF
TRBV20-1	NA	CSARATDTQYF
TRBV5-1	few	CASSERSYNEQFF
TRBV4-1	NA	CASSQPRMGRAYGYTF
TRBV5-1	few	CASTAGPGVDTQYF
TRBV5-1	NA	CASSFSGTASYNEQFF
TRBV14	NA	CASSRDLNEKLFF
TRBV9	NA	CASSVDGRSYEQYF
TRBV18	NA	CASSPFAVGSSYEQYF
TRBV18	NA	CASSPALAGAGELFF
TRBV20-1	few	CSAGNTDTQYF
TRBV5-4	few	CASSPQLTGFNEQFF
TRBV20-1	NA	CSASGYNEQFF
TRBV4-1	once	CASSQDRGTPWFF
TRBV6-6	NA	CASNDQGGVVTDTQYF
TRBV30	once	CAWSTPSNQPQHF
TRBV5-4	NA	CASSSFNYNEQFF
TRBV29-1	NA	CSGGPRGDIQYF
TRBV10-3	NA	CAIMGITDTQYF